This T cell receptor (beta chain) emerged from a study of T cell responses to AZD1222 COVID-19 vaccine. The assay was immunoSEQ multiplex PCR, and TCRdb's table has in-frame clones only and misses some. The table includes roughly 87,000 clones, more than 70% detected once. CDR1 and CDR2 (germline): MNHNS, SASEGT. The CDR3 is made up of 13 amino acids. V lost 2 bases to trimming and J lost 7 bases, with 11 bases between them. Sequenced material: peripheral blood, taken 28 days after the second AZD1222 dose. The receptor was derived from an adult who received the AZD1222 COVID-19 vaccine. The chain has TRBV6-1 and TRBJ1-2, with D unresolved. CDR3 bases: TGTGCCAGCAGTGAATGGTTGTCAGCTGGCTACACCTTC. Translating it yields CASSEWLSAGYTF.